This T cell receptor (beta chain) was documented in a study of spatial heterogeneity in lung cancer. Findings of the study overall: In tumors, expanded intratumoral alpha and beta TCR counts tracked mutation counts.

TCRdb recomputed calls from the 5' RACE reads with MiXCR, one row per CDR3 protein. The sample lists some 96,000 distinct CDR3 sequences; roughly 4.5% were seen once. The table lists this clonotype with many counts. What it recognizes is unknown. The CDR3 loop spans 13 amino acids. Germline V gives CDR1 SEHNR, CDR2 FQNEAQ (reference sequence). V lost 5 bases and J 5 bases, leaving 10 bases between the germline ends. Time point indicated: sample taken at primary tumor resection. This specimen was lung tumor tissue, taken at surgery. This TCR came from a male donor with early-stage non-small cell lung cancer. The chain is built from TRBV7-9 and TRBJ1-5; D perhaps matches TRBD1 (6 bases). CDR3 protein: CASSIGQHQPQHF. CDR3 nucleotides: TGTGCCAGCAGCATCGGACAGCATCAGCCCCAGCATTTT.